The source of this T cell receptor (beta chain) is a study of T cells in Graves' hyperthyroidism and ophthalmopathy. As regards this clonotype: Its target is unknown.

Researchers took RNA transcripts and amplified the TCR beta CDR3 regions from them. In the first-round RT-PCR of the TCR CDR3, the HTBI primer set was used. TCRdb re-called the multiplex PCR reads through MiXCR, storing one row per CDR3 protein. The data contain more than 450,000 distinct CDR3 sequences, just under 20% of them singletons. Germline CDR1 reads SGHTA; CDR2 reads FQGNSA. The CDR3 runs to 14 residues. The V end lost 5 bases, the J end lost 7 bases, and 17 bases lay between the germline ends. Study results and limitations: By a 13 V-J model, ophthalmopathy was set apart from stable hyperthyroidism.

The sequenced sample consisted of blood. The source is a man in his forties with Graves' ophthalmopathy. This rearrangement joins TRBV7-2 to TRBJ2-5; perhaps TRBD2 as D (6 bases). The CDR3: CASSQAIGRGTQYF. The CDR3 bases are TGTGCCAGCAGCCAGGCCATCGGGCGGGGGACCCAGTACTTC. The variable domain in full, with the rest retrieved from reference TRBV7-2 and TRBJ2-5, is GAGVSQSPSNKVTEKGKDVELRCDPISGHTALYWYRQSLGQGLEFLIYFQGNSAPDKSGLPSDRFSAERTGGSVSTLTIQRTQQEDSAVYLCASSQAIGRGTQYFGPGTRLLVL.